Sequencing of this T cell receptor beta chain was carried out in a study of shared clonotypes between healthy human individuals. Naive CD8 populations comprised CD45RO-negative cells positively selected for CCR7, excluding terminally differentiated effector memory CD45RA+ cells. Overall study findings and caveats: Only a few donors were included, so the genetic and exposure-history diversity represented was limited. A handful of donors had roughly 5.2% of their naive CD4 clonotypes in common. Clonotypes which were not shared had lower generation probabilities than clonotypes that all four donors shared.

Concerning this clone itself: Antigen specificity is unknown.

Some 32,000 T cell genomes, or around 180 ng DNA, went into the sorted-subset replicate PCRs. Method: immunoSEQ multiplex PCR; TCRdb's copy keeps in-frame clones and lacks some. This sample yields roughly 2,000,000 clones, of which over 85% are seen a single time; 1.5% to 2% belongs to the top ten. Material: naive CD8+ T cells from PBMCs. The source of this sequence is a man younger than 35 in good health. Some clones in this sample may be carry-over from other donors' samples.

The CDR3 sequence is CASSLWGEGTEAFF. CDR3 in DNA: TGTGCCAGCAGCTTATGGGGAGAGGGCACTGAAGCTTTCTTT. The chain links TRBV11-2 to TRBJ1-1; D is ambiguous. V was pared by 2 bases and J by 4 bases, with 11 bases between. Per germline, CDR1 SGHAT and CDR2 FQNNGV. The CDR3 sequence is 14 residues long.